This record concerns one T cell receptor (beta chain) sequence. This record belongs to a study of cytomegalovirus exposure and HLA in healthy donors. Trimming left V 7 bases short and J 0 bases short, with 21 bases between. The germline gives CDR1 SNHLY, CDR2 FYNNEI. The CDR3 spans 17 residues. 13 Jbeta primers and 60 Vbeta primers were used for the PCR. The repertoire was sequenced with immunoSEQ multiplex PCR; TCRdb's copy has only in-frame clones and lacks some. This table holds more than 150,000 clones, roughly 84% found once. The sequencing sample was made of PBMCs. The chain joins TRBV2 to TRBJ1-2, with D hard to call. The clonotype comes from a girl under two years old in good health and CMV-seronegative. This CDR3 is CASTGIRTGFSNYGYTF. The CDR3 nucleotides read TGTGCCAGCACTGGAATTAGGACGGGGTTTTCTAACTATGGCTACACCTTC.